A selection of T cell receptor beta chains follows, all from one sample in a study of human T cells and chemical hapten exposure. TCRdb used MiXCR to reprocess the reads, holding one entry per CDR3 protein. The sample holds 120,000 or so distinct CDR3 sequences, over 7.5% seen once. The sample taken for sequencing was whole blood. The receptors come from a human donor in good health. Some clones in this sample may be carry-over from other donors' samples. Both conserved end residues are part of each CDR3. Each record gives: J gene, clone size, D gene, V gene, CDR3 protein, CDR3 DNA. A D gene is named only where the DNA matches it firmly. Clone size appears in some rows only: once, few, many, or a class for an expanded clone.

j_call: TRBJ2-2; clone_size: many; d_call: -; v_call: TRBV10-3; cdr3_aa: CAIWHRDTGELFF; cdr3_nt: TGTGCCATCTGGCACAGGGACACCGGGGAGCTGTTTTTT
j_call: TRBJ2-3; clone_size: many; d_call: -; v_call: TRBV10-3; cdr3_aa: CAISGIDTQYF; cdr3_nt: TGTGCCATCAGTGGTATAGATACGCAGTATTTT
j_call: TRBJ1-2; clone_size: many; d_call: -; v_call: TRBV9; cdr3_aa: CASSVEGNYGYTF; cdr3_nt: TGTGCCAGCAGCGTAGAGGGGAACTATGGCTACACCTTC
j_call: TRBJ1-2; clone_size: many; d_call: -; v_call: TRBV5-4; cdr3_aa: CASSGVQGFKDGYTF; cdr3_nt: TGTGCCAGCAGCGGGGTCCAGGGATTTAAGGATGGCTACACCTTC
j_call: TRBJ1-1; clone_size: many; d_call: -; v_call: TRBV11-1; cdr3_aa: CASRHARGGENTEAFF; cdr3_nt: TGTGCCAGCAGACACGCGAGGGGGGGGGAGAACACTGAAGCTTTCTTT
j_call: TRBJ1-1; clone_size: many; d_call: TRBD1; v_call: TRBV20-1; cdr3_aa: CSARTLDRGKGTEAFF; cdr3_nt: TGCAGTGCTAGAACGCTTGACAGGGGAAAAGGCACTGAAGCTTTCTTT
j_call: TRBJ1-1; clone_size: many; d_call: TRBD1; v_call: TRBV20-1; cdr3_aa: CSARDLGGQFEAFF; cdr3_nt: TGCAGTGCTAGGGATCTAGGGGGACAGTTTGAAGCTTTCTTT
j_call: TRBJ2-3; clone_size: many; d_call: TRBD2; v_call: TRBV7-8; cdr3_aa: CASSLGTSGATDTQYF; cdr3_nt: TGTGCCAGCAGCTTAGGGACTAGCGGAGCCACAGATACGCAGTATTTT
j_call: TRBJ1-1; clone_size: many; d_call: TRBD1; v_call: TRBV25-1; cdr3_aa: CASSASGGNTEAFF; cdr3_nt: TGTGCCAGCAGTGCATCAGGGGGGAACACTGAAGCTTTCTTT
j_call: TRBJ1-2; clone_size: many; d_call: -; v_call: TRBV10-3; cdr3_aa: CAISGATGLALRYGYTF; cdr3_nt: TGTGCCATCAGTGGGGCCACAGGGTTGGCCTTAAGATATGGCTACACCTTC
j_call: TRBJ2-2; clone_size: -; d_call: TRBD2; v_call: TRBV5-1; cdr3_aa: CASSLVAGITGELFF; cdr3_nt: TGCGCCAGCAGCTTGGTAGCGGGAATAACCGGGGAGCTGTTTTTT
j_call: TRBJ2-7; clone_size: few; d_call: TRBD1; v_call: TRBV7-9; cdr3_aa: CASSSPRTGIHEQYF; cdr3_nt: TGTGCCAGCAGCTCGCCCAGGACAGGGATCCACGAGCAGTACTTC
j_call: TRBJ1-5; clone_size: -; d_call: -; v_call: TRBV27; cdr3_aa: CASSLTVSNQPQHF; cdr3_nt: TGTGCCAGCAGTTTAACAGTTAGCAATCAGCCCCAGCATTTT
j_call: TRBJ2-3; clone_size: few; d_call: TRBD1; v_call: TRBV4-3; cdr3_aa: CASSQGRGSGDTQYF; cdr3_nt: TGCGCCAGCAGCCAAGGCAGGGGGTCCGGAGATACGCAGTATTTT
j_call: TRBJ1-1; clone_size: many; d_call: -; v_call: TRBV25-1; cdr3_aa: CASSEPGPLTNTEAFF; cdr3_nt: TGTGCCAGCAGTGAACCAGGACCGCTTACGAACACTGAAGCTTTCTTT
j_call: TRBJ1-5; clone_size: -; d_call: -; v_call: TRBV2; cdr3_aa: CASSVGQINQPQHF; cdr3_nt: TGTGCCAGCAGTGTTGGACAGATTAATCAGCCCCAGCATTTT
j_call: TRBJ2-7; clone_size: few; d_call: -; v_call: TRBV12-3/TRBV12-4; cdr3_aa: CASSFGFRRSRSYEQYF; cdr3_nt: TGTGCCAGCAGTTTCGGTTTCCGGCGGAGTAGATCCTACGAGCAGTACTTC
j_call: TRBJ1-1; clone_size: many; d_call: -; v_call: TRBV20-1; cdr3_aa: CSARVGTEAFF; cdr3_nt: TGCAGTGCTAGAGTGGGGACTGAAGCTTTCTTT
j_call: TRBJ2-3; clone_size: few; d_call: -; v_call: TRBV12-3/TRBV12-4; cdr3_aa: CASSFSTRNTQYF; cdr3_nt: TGTGCCAGCAGTTTTTCGACTAGGAATACGCAGTATTTT
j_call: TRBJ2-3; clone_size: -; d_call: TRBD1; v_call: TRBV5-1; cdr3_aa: CASSPSPGTGGGTDTQYF; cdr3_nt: TGCGCCAGCAGCCCAAGTCCCGGGACAGGGGGAGGCACAGATACGCAGTATTTT
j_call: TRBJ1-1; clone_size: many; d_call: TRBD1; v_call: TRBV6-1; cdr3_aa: CASRGQAAEAFF; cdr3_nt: TGTGCCAGCAGGGGACAGGCGGCTGAAGCTTTCTTT
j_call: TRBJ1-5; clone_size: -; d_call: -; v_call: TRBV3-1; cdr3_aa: CASSQGAVGNQPQHF; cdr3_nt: TGTGCCAGCAGCCAAGGGGCCGTCGGCAATCAGCCCCAGCATTTT
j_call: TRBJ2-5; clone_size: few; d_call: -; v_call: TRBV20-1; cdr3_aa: CSAPRSEETQYF; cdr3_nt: TGCAGTGCCCCTAGATCCGAAGAGACCCAGTACTTC
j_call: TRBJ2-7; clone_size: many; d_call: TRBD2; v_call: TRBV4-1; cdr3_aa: CASSQGSGRTRYEQYF; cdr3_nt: TGCGCCAGCAGCCAAGGGAGCGGGAGGACGCGCTACGAGCAGTACTTC
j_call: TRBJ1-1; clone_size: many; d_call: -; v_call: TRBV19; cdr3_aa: CASRGWAEAFF; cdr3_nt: TGTGCCAGTAGGGGATGGGCTGAAGCTTTCTTT
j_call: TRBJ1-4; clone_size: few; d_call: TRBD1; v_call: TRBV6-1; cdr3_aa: CATTGATNEKLFF; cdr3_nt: TGTGCCACTACAGGGGCTACTAATGAAAAACTGTTTTTT
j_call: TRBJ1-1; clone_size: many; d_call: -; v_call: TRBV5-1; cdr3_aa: CASSLARGRLEAFF; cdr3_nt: TGCGCCAGCAGCTTGGCCCGGGGCAGGCTTGAAGCTTTCTTT
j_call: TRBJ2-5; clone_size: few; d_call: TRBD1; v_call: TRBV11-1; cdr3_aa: CASSSLRTGKAQETQYF; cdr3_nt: TGTGCCAGCAGCTCCCTACGGACAGGGAAGGCCCAAGAGACCCAGTACTTC
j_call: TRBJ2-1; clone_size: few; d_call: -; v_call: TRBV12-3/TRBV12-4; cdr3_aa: CASIRGAYNEQFF; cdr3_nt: TGTGCCAGCATCAGGGGGGCGTACAATGAGCAGTTCTTC
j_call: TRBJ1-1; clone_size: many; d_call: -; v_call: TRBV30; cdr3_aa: CAWSTLSGATEAFF; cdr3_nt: TGTGCCTGGAGTACCTTATCAGGGGCCACTGAAGCTTTCTTT
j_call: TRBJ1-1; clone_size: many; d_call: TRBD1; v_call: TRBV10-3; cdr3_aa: CAISATGTNTEAFF; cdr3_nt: TGTGCCATCAGTGCGACAGGGACGAACACTGAAGCTTTCTTT
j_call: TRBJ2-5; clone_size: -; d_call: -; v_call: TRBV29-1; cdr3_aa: CSVEGGDSDQETQYF; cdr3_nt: TGCAGCGTTGAAGGGGGGGACAGTGATCAAGAGACCCAGTACTTC
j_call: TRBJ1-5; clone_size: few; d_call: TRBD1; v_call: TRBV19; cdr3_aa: CASTNRDRGYWNQPQHF; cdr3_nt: TGTGCCAGTACGAACCGGGACAGGGGGTATTGGAATCAGCCCCAGCATTTT
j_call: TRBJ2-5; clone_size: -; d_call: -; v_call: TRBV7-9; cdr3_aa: CASSSQRYQETQYF; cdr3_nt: TGTGCCAGCAGCTCACAAAGGTACCAAGAGACCCAGTACTTC
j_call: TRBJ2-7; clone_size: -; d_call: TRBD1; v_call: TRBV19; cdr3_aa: CASSIGGGGTYEQYF; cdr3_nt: TGTGCCAGTAGTATAGGAGGGGGCGGAACCTACGAGCAGTACTTC
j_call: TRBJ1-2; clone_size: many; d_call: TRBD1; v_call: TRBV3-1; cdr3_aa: CASSGQGGGYTF; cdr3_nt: TGTGCCAGCAGCGGACAGGGTGGTGGCTACACCTTC
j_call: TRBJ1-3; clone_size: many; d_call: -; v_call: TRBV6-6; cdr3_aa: CASNLQGPGSGNTIYF; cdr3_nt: TGTGCCAGCAACCTACAGGGTCCTGGCTCTGGAAACACCATATATTTT
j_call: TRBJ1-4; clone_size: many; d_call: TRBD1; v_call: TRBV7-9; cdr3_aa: CASSSGGTGNEKLFF; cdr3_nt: TGTGCCAGCAGCTCCGGCGGGACAGGGAATGAAAAACTGTTTTTT
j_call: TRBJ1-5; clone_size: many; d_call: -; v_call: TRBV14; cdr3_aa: CASSQEGFNQPQHF; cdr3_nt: TGTGCCAGCAGCCAAGAGGGGTTCAATCAGCCCCAGCATTTT
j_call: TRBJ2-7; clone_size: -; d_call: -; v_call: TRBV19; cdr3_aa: CASSIGPDLAEQYF; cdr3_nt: TGTGCCAGTAGTATAGGCCCAGATTTGGCCGAGCAGTACTTC
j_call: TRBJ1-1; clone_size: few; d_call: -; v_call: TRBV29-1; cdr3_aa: CSVEGGIFNTEAFF; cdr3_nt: TGCAGCGTTGAAGGGGGGATCTTTAACACTGAAGCTTTCTTT
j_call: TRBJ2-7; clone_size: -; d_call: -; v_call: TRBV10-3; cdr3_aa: CAISDSPVPYEQYF; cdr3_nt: TGTGCCATCAGTGATAGTCCAGTCCCCTACGAGCAGTACTTC
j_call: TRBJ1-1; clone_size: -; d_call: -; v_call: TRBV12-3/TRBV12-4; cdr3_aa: CASSLSSGEGAEAFF; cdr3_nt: TGTGCCAGCAGTTTATCCTCGGGGGAAGGGGCTGAAGCTTTCTTT
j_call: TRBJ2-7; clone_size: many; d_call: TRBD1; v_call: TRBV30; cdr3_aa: CAWSVGDRGYEQYF; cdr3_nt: TGTGCCTGGAGTGTTGGAGACAGGGGATACGAGCAGTACTTC
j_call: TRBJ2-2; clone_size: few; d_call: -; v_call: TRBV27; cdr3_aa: CASSRTYGELFF; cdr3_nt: TGTGCCAGCAGTCGAACTTACGGGGAGCTGTTTTTT
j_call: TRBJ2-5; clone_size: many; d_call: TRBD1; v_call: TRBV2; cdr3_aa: CASRPTGGQETQYF; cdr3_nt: TGTGCCAGCAGACCGACAGGGGGGCAAGAGACCCAGTACTTC
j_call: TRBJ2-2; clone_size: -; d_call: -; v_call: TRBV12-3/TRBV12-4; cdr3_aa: CASSLKASGELFF; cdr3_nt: TGTGCCAGCAGTTTAAAGGCATCCGGGGAGCTGTTTTTT
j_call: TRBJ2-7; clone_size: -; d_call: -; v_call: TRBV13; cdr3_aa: CASSLDSGREERYF; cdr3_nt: TGTGCCAGCAGCTTAGATTCGGGACGGGAAGAGCGGTACTTC
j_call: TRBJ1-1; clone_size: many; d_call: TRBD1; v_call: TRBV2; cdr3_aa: CARRDRNTEAFF; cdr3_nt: TGTGCCAGGAGGGACAGGAACACTGAAGCTTTCTTT
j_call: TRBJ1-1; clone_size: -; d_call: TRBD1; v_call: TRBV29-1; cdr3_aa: CSVPGQGANTEAFF; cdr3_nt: TGCAGCGTTCCGGGACAGGGGGCGAACACTGAAGCTTTCTTT
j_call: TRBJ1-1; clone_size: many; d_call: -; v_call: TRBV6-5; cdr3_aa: CASSYRVGTEAFF; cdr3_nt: TGTGCCAGCAGTTACAGGGTGGGCACTGAAGCTTTCTTT
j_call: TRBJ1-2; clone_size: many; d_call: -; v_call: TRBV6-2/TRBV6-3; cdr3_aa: CASSDAPKGGYGYTF; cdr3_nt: TGTGCCAGCAGTGACGCCCCGAAGGGGGGCTATGGCTACACCTTC
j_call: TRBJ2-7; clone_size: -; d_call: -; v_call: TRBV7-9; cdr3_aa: CASSLGGGKYREQYF; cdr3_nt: TGTGCCAGCAGCTTAGGAGGGGGGAAGTACCGCGAGCAGTACTTC